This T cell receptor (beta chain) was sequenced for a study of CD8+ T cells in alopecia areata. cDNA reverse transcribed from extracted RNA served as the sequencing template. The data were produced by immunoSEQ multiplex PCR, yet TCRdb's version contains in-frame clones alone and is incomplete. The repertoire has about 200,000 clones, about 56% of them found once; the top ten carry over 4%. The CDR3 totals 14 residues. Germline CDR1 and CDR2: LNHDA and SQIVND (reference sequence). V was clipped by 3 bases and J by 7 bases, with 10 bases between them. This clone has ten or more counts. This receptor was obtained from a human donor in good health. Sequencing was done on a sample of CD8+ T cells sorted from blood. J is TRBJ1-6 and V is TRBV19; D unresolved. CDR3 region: CASSMLGNNSPLHF. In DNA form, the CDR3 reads TGTGCCAGTAGTATGTTGGGGAACAATTCACCCCTCCACTTT. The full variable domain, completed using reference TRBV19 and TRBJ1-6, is DGGITQSPKYLFRKEGQNVTLSCEQNLNHDAMYWYRQDPGQGLRLIYYSQIVNDFQKGDIAEGYSVSREKKESFPLTVTSAQKNPTAFYLCASSMLGNNSPLHFGNGTRLTVT.